This T cell receptor (beta chain) was identified in a study of T cells in Graves' hyperthyroidism and ophthalmopathy. Notes on the study in general: Most expanded thyroid clonotypes above 0.001 recurred in blood. By a 13 V-J model, ophthalmopathy was set apart from stable hyperthyroidism.

RNA transcripts served as the template for amplifying TCR beta CDR3 regions. Carried out on the TCR CDR3, a first-round RT-PCR used the HTBI primer set. In TCRdb, the multiplex PCR reads were re-called with MiXCR into one record per CDR3 protein. The repertoire holds 500,000 to 600,000 distinct CDR3 sequences, with around 45% as singletons. Exclusion of patients followed from uncontrolled infection, other autoimmune disease, pregnancy or lactation. CDR1 and CDR2 from the germline V gene are SGHVS and FNYEAQ. The CDR3 contains 14 residues. Ten or more counts support this clonotype. The antigen remains undetermined. A read error may account for a junction end that differs from germline.

The receptor comes from an adult woman with Graves' disease, either hyperthyroidism or ophthalmopathy (not recorded which). The chain links TRBV7-6 to TRBJ1-3, with D possibly matching TRBD1 (6 bases). Specimen: peripheral blood or thyroid tissue (not recorded which). The CDR3 region is CANSPGAAGNTIYF. DNA for the CDR3: TGTGCCAACAGCCCGGGGGCGGCTGGAAACACCATATATTTT.